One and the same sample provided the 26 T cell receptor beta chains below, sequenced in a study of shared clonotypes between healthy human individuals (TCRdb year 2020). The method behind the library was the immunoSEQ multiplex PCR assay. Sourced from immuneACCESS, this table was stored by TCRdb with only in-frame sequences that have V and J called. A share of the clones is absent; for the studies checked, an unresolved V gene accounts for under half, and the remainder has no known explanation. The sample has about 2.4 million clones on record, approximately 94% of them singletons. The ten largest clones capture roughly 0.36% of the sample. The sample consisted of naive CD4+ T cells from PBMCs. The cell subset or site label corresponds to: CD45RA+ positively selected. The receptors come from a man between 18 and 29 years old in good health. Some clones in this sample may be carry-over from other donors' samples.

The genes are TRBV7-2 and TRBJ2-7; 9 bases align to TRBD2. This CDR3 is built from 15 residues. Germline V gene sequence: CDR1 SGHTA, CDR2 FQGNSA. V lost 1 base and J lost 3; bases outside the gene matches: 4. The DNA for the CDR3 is TGTGCCAGCAGCTTAGTCCCTAGCGGGATCTACGAGCAGTACTTC. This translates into CASSLVPSGIYEQYF.

The CDR3 loop is CASSPTPLGRERRHEQFF. The DNA for the CDR3 is TGTGCCAGCAGCCCCACTCCCCTGGGGCGGGAGAGGAGGCATGAGCAGTTCTTC. The chain recombines TRBV7-3 with TRBJ2-1, with TRBD2 matching over 7 bases. This CDR3 is 18 amino acids long. Germline V gene sequence: CDR1 SGHTA, CDR2 FQGTGA. The J segment lost 8 bases and the V segment lost 5 bases, leaving 21 bases of the junction unmatched.

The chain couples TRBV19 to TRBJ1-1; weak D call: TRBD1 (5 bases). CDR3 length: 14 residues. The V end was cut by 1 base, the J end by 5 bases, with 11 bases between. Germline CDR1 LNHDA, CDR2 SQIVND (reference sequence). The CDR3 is CASSIAQGRTEAFF. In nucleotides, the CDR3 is TGTGCCAGTAGTATAGCCCAGGGCAGGACTGAAGCTTTCTTT.

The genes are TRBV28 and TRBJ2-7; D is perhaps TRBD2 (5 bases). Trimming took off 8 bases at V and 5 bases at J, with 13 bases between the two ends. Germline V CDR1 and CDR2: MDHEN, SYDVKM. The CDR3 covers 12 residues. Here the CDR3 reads CASLTGYNEQYF. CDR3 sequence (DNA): TGTGCCAGCCTCACGGGGTATAACGAGCAGTACTTC.

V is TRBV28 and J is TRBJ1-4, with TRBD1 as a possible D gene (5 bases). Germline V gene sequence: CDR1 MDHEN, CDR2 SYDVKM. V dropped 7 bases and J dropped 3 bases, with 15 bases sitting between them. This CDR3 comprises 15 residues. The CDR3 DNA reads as TGTGCCAGCACCGGCGGGGCCAGGGCTAATGAAAAACTGTTTTTT. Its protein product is CASTGGARANEKLFF.

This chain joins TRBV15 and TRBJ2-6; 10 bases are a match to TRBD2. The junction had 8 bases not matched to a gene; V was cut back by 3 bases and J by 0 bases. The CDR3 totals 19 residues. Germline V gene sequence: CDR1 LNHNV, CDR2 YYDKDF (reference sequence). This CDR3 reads CATSSFGLADSSGANVLTF. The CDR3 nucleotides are TGTGCCACCAGCAGCTTTGGACTAGCGGATTCCTCTGGGGCCAACGTCCTGACTTTC.

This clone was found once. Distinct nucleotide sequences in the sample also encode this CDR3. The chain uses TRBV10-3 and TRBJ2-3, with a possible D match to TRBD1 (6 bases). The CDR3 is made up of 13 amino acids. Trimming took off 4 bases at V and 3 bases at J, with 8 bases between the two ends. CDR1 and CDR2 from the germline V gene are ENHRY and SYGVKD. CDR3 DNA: TGTGCCATCAGTGTAAGGGGGACAGATACGCAGTATTTT. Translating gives CAISVRGTDTQYF.

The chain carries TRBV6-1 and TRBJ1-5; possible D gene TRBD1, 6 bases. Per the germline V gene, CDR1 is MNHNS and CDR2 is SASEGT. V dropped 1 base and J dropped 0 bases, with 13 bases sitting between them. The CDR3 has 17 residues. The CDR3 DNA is TGTGCCAGCAGTGAAGGCGGGGGGCTAAATAGCAATCAGCCCCAGCATTTT. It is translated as CASSEGGGLNSNQPQHF.

CDR3 residues: CASSQTSGSVTGELFF. The CDR3 DNA is TGTGCCAGCAGCCAGACTAGCGGGAGTGTCACCGGGGAGCTGTTTTTT. This chain connects TRBV11-2 to TRBJ2-2, with 12 bases identical to TRBD2. CDR1 SGHAT and CDR2 FQNNGV come from the germline V gene. This CDR3 contains 16 residues. Unmatched junction bases numbered 5, after V lost 5 bases and J lost 4 bases. The full variable domain, in which reference TRBV11-2 and TRBJ2-2 provide the parts outside the CDR3, is EAGVAQSPRYKIIEKRQSVAFWCNPISGHATLYWYQQILGQGPKLLIQFQNNGVVDDSQLPKDRFSAERLKGVDSTLKIQPAKLEDSAVYLCASSQTSGSVTGELFFGEGSRLTVL.

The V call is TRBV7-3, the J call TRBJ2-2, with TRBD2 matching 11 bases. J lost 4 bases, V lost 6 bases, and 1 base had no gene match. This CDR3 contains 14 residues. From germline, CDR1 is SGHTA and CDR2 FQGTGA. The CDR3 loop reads CASRLAGATGELFF. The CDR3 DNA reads TGTGCCAGCAGACTAGCGGGAGCCACCGGGGAGCTGTTTTTT.

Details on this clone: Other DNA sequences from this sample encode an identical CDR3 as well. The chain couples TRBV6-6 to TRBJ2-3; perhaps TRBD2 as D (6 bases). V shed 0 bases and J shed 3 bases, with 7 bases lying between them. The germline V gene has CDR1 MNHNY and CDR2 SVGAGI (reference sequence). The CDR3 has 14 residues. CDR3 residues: CASSYSGTTDTQYF. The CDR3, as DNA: TGTGCCAGCAGTTACTCGGGGACTACAGATACGCAGTATTTT.

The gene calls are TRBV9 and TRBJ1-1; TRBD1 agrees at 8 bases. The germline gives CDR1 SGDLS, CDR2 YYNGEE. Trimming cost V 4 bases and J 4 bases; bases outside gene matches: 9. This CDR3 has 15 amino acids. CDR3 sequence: CASSFRTGSATEAFF. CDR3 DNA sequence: TGTGCCAGCAGCTTTCGGACAGGGAGTGCCACTGAAGCTTTCTTT.

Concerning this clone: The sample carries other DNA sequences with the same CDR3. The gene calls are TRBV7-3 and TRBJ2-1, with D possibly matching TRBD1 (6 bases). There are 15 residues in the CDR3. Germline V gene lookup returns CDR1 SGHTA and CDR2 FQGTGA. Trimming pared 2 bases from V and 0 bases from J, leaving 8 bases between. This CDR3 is CASSLLGGSYNEQFF. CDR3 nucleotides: TGTGCCAGCAGCTTACTAGGGGGCTCCTACAATGAGCAGTTCTTC.

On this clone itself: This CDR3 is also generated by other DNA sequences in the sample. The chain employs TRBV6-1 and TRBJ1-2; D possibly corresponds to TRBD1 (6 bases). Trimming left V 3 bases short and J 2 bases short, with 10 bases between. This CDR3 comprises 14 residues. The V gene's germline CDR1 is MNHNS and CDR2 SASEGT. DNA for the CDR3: TGTGCCAGCAGTGACAGGGGCGGCAACTATGGCTACACCTTC. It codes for CASSDRGGNYGYTF.

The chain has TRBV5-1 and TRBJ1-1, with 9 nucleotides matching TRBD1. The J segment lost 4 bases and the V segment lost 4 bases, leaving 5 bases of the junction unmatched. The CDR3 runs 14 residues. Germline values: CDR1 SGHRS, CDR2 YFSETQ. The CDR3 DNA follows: TGCGCCAGCAGCACCGGGACAGGGCGCACTGAAGCTTTCTTT. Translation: CASSTGTGRTEAFF.

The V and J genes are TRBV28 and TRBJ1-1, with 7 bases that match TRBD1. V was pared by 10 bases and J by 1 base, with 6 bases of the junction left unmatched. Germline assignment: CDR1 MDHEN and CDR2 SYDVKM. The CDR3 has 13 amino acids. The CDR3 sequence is CAITGTANTEAFF. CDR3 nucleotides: TGTGCCATCACCGGGACAGCGAACACTGAAGCTTTCTTT.

The CDR3 nucleotides read TGCGCCAGCAGCTTCTTGGGGACAGGGCACAACAATGAGCAGTTCTTC. Amino acids: CASSFLGTGHNNEQFF. J is TRBJ2-1 and V is TRBV5-1; 9 bases line up with TRBD1. The CDR3 extends over 16 amino acids. The V and J ends lost 2 bases and 5 bases, in that order; junction bases with no gene match: 8. Germline V lookup: CDR1 SGHRS, CDR2 YFSETQ.

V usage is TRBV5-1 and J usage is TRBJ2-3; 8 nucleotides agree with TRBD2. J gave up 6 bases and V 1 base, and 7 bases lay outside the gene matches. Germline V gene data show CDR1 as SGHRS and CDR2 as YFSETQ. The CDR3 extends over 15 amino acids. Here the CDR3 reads CASSLSLAVRDTQYF. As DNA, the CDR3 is TGCGCCAGCAGCTTGTCACTAGCGGTCCGGGATACGCAGTATTTT.

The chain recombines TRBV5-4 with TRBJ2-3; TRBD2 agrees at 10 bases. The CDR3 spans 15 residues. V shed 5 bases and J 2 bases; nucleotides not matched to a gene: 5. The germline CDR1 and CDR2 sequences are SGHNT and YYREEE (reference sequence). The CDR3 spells CASSSGRTNTDTQYF. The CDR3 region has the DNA TGTGCCAGCAGTAGCGGGAGGACCAACACAGATACGCAGTATTTT.

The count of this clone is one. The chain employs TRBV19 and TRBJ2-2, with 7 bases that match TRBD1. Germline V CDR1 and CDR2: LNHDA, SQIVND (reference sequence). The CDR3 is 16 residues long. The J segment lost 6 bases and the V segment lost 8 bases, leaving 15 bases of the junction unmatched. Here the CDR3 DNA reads TGTGCCAGTCTAATTTCGGGACAGTCTACTTCCGGGGAGCTGTTTTTT. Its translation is CASLISGQSTSGELFF.

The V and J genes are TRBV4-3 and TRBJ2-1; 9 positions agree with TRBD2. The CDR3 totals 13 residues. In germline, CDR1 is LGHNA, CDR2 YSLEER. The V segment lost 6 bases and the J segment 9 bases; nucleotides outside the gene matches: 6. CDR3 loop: CASRWLAGSEQFF. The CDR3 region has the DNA TGCGCCAGCAGGTGGCTAGCGGGATCTGAGCAGTTCTTC.

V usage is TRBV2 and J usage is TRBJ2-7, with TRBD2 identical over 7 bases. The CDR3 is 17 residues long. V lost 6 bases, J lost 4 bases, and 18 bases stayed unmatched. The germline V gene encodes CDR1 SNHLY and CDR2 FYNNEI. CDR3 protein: CASRTLGLIPLRYEQYF. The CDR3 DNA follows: TGTGCCAGCAGGACCCTGGGACTAATCCCTCTAAGGTACGAGCAGTACTTC.

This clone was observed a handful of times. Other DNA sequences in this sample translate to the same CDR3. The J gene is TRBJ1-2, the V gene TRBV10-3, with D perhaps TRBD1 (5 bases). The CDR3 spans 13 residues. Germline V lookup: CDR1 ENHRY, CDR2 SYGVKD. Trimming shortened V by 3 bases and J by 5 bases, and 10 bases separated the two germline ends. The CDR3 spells CAISEEGPYGYTF. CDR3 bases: TGTGCCATCAGTGAAGAGGGGCCTTATGGCTACACCTTC.

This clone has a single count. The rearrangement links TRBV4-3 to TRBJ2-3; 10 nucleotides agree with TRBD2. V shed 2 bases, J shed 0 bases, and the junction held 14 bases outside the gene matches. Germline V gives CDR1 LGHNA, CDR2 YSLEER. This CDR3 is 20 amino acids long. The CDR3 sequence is CASSQRRQSSGRPSTDTQYF. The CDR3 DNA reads TGCGCCAGCAGCCAAAGAAGGCAGAGTAGCGGGAGGCCCAGCACAGATACGCAGTATTTT.

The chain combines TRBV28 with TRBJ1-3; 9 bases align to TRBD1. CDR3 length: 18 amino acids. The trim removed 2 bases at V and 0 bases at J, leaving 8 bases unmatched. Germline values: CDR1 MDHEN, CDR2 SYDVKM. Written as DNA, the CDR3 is TGTGCCAGCAGTTTACCCGGACAGGGGATCCTCTCTGGAAACACCATATATTTT. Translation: CASSLPGQGILSGNTIYF.

CDR3 in amino acids: CASSIRQGASNQPQHF. The CDR3 bases are TGTGCCAGCAGTATTCGTCAGGGGGCTAGCAATCAGCCCCAGCATTTT. The chain has TRBV7-2 and TRBJ1-5; 8 nucleotides agree with TRBD1. Germline V gives CDR1 SGHTA, CDR2 FQGNSA. With V trimmed by 6 bases and J by 0 bases, 7 bases remained unmatched. CDR3 size: 16 residues.